A single sample gave rise to the 18 T cell receptor beta chains below, sequenced in a study of glioma-infiltrating T cells. Using RNA template, CDR3s of TCR alpha and beta were amplified with iRepertoire arm-PCR. In TCRdb, the multiplex PCR reads were re-called with MiXCR into one record per CDR3 protein. The profile shows about 20,000 distinct CDR3 sequences, around 25% of them singletons. The specimen was glioma tissue, nonneoplastic brain tissue, or PBMCs (not recorded which). The receptors stem from a human donor with low-grade glioma or glioblastoma, undergoing nonglioma brain surgery, or in good health (not recorded which).

The table lists this clonotype with a few counts. This chain joins TRBV14 and TRBJ1-2, with 7 bases identical to TRBD1. CDR3 length: 18 amino acids. Unmatched junction bases numbered 16, after V lost 4 bases and J lost 2 bases. Germline CDR1 and CDR2: SGHDN and FVKESK. This chain's CDR3 is CASSRRIISGTDNYGYTF. The CDR3 region has the DNA TGTGCCAGCAGCCGGCGTATAATTTCCGGGACAGACAACTATGGCTACACCTTC.

This clonotype was picked up many times. V usage is TRBV7-6 and J usage is TRBJ2-5, with 10 bases matching TRBD2. CDR1 is SGHVS, CDR2 FNYEAQ, per germline. The CDR3 is 15 residues long. After removal of 7 bases from V and 4 bases from J, the junction contained 9 bases not matched to a gene. CDR3 nucleotides: TGTGCCAGCACGTTTAGCGGGGGGATTGGAGAGACCCAGTACTTC. Protein product: CASTFSGGIGETQYF.

This clonotype appeared a few times. This chain joins TRBV7-9 and TRBJ1-1; D is unclear. CDR3 length: 14 residues. Germline assignment: CDR1 SEHNR and CDR2 FQNEAQ (reference sequence). Trimming shortened V by 1 base and J by 4 bases, and 10 bases separated the two germline ends. Here the CDR3 reads CASSLGGLATEAFF. The CDR3 DNA sequence: TGTGCCAGCAGCTTAGGGGGTCTGGCCACTGAAGCTTTCTTT.

This clonotype was seen many times. The V gene is TRBV28, the J gene TRBJ2-7; 11 bases agree with TRBD2. V lost 6 bases to trimming and J lost 0 bases; unmatched junction nucleotides: 4. This CDR3 region has 15 residues. Germline lookup yields CDR1 MDHEN and CDR2 SYDVKM. CDR3 residues: CASRGLADLSYEQYF. CDR3 sequence (DNA): TGTGCCAGCAGGGGACTAGCGGACCTCTCCTACGAGCAGTACTTC.

This clonotype was seen a handful of times. This sequence joins TRBV6-4 and TRBJ1-5; D may be TRBD1 (6 bases). Germline V lookup: CDR1 MRHNA, CDR2 SNTAGT. V lost 3 bases to trimming and J lost 3 bases, with 12 bases between them. The CDR3 is 15 residues long. The CDR3 protein is CASSESEGDNQPQHF. The CDR3 DNA follows: TGTGCCAGCAGTGAATCGGAGGGGGACAATCAGCCCCAGCATTTT.

This clonotype was seen at least ten times. The rearrangement uses TRBV28 and TRBJ2-6; D gene uncertain. Trimming cost V 3 bases and J 0 bases, with 0 bases left between them. CDR1 and CDR2 from the germline V gene are MDHEN and SYDVKM. CDR3 size: 13 residues. Written as DNA, the CDR3 is TGTGCCAGCAGTTTCTCTGGGGCCAACGTCCTGACTTTC. As protein: CASSFSGANVLTF.

This clonotype was detected only a few times. The chain recombines TRBV12-3 or TRBV12-4 with TRBJ2-2; maybe TRBD1 (5 bases). This CDR3 has 13 amino acids. Deletions cut 9 bases from V and 0 bases from J, with 8 bases between. CDR3 sequence reads: CASLQANTGELFF. CDR3 DNA: TGTGCCAGTCTACAGGCGAACACCGGGGAGCTGTTTTTT.

In its sample, this clonotype was seen many times. CDR3 loop: CASSTRTDQPQHF. Here the CDR3 DNA reads TGTGCCAGCAGCACCCGGACAGATCAGCCCCAGCATTTT. J is TRBJ1-5 and V is TRBV7-6; the D gene is possibly TRBD1 (6 bases). CDR1 is SGHVS and CDR2 is FNYEAQ in the germline V gene. V dropped 5 bases and J dropped 5 bases, with 10 bases sitting between them. The CDR3 is made up of 13 amino acids.

By share of the sample, this clonotype is medium-sized. The CDR3 region is CASSGADFGYGYTF. The CDR3 DNA sequence: TGTGCCAGCAGTGGGGCGGACTTTGGATATGGCTACACCTTC. The chain combines TRBV6-1 with TRBJ1-2; D call uncertain. Germline CDR1 reads MNHNS; CDR2 reads SASEGT. CDR3 size: 14 residues. V gave up 4 bases and J gave up 5 bases, with 14 bases separating them.

The chain links TRBV5-1 to TRBJ1-1; 7 bases map to TRBD1. V gave up 4 bases and J gave up 8 bases; unmatched junction bases: 8. Germline CDR1 and CDR2: SGHRS and YFSETQ. CDR3 length: 13 amino acids. For the CDR3, the DNA is TGCGCCAGCAGCAGGACAGGTCCTGAAGAAGCTTTCTTT. Translated, it gives CASSRTGPEEAFF. Supplemented by reference TRBV5-1 and TRBJ1-1, the full variable domain reads KAGVTQTPRYLIKTRGQQVTLSCSPISGHRSVSWYQQTPGQGLQFLFEYFSETQRNKGNFPGRFSGRQFSNSRSEMNVSTLELGDSALYLCASSRTGPEEAFFGQGTRLTVV.

About this clonotype itself: A much larger clonotype is one base distant, so this may be a read error. The chain recombines TRBV20-1 with TRBJ2-5; either TRBD1 or TRBD2 may fit D (7 bases each). Looked up from germline, CDR1 is DFQATT and CDR2 is SNEGSKA (reference sequence). V shed 3 bases and J shed 4 bases, with 18 bases lying between them. CDR3 size: 15 residues. CDR3: CSARGEGAFGETQYF. The CDR3 DNA follows: TGCAGTGCTAGGGGGGAGGGGGCGTTTGGAGAGACCCAGTACTTC.

This clonotype came up many times. The V and J genes are TRBV7-2 and TRBJ1-1, with unresolved D. The CDR3 spans 13 residues. Germline CDR1 SGHTA, CDR2 FQGNSA. Trimming removed 3 bases at V and 1 base at J, with 6 bases between. CDR3 DNA sequence: TGTGCCAGCAGCTTCTCAAGGAACACTGAAGCTTTCTTT. Translating gives CASSFSRNTEAFF.

This clonotype appeared many times. A clone one base away is much larger, so this may be a read error. This rearrangement joins TRBV7-8 to TRBJ2-5; D gene ambiguous. The germline V gene has CDR1 SGHVS and CDR2 FQNEAQ. The CDR3 is 11 residues long. CDR3 coding DNA: TGTGCCCGCAGCAATACGAAGACCCAGTACTTC. It encodes CARSNTKTQYF.

This clonotype was seen just once. The rearrangement joins TRBV27 to TRBJ2-1; the match to TRBD2 covers 7 bases. The junction had 6 bases not matched to a gene; V was cut back by 7 bases and J by 3 bases. The CDR3 covers 14 residues. Germline values: CDR1 MNHEY, CDR2 SMNVEV (reference sequence). This CDR3 is CASTHGGYYNEQFF. The DNA for the CDR3 is TGTGCCAGCACCCACGGGGGGTACTACAATGAGCAGTTCTTC.

This clonotype was detected only a few times. The chain combines TRBV7-9 with TRBJ2-7; D perhaps matches TRBD1 (6 bases). The ends were cut back, 3 bases at V and 3 bases at J, with 9 bases in the middle. Per the germline V gene, CDR1 is SEHNR and CDR2 is FQNEAQ (reference sequence). This CDR3 spans 13 amino acids. The CDR3, as DNA: TGTGCCAGCAGCTTGGACAGCCTCTACGAGCAGTACTTC. Its translation: CASSLDSLYEQYF.

The J gene is TRBJ2-1, the V gene TRBV4-2; 8 bases line up with TRBD2. The CDR3 length is 18 residues. Germline V gene lookup returns CDR1 LGHNA and CDR2 YNFKEQ. V lost 1 base to trimming and J lost 2 bases; unmatched junction nucleotides: 10. CDR3 sequence (DNA): TGTGCCAGCAGCCAAGCGTCGGGGGGGGGAAAAACCTACAATGAGCAGTTCTTC. It codes for CASSQASGGGKTYNEQFF.

This clonotype has more than one count but fewer than ten. The gene calls are TRBV14 and TRBJ2-1; D call uncertain. This CDR3 spans 14 amino acids. V lost 0 bases and J lost 6, with 9 bases in between. The V gene's germline CDR1 is SGHDN and CDR2 FVKESK. The CDR3 DNA sequence: TGTGCCAGCAGCCAAGATTTAAGCGTCAATGAGCAGTTCTTC. Translation: CASSQDLSVNEQFF.

CDR3 in DNA: TGCGCCAGCAGCCAACTCCCCGGGGACGAGCAGTACTTC. Amino acid sequence: CASSQLPGDEQYF. J is TRBJ2-7 and V is TRBV4-1; a weak D match, TRBD2 (5 bases). Trimming left V 2 bases short and J 5 bases short, with 10 bases between. The CDR3 loop spans 13 amino acids. Germline lookup yields CDR1 MGHRA and CDR2 YSYEKL.